The rows below give T cell receptor beta chains drawn from one sample of a study of blood T cell repertoires in COVID-19. Some clones are missing from TCRdb's copy, which holds only in-frame ones; the method was immunoSEQ multiplex PCR. Of about 230,000 clones detected, 85% appear once; the ten largest clones hold around 5.5%. What was sequenced was peripheral blood. Receptors were obtained from a man between 45 and 60 years old with COVID-19, enrolled during active disease. CDR3s include the opening cysteine and the closing phenylalanine or tryptophan. A D gene is named only where the DNA matches it firmly. Only some rows state a clone size, as once, few, many or a class for expanded clones.

j_call d_call clone_size v_call cdr3_nt cdr3_aa
TRBJ2-2 . . TRBV9 TGTGCCAGCAGCGCCCTTTTCCCGGACACCGGGGAGCTGTTTTTT CASSALFPDTGELFF
TRBJ1-5 TRBD1 . TRBV7-8 TGTGCCAGCAGCTTAGACATACAGGGGGCGGTTCAGCCCCAGCATTTT CASSLDIQGAVQPQHF
TRBJ1-2 . . TRBV7-9 TGTGCCAGCAGCCACGGGGGGAGTCCATATGGCTACACCTTC CASSHGGSPYGYTF
TRBJ1-2 . . TRBV6-5 TGTGCCAGCAGGCACGGCCGCGGGACGAACTATGGCTACACCTTC CASRHGRGTNYGYTF
TRBJ2-7 TRBD1 . TRBV19 TGTGCCAGTAGTATAGATTTAACAGGGGGCCCGTACGAGCAGTACTTC CASSIDLTGGPYEQYF
TRBJ2-5 . . TRBV7-9 TGTGCCAGCAGCCGACCCAAGGCCTGGGCAGAGACCCAGTACTTC CASSRPKAWAETQYF
TRBJ2-5 . once TRBV3-1/TRBV3-2 TGTGCCAGCAGCCAAGGAGGGCAAGAGACCCAGTACTTC CASSQGGQETQYF
TRBJ1-1 . once TRBV18 TGTGCCAGCTCACCCTCGGCAGGGCGGAACACTGAAGCTTTCTTT CASSPSAGRNTEAFF
TRBJ1-1 . . TRBV7-4 TGTGCCAGCAGCTTCCAGGGAAAAGGAGACACTGAAGCTTTCTTT CASSFQGKGDTEAFF
TRBJ2-3 . . TRBV9 TGTGCCAGCAGCCCTCAGTCCGATACGCAGTATTTT CASSPQSDTQYF
TRBJ1-4 TRBD1 few TRBV19 TGTGCCAGTACCACTCAACCGACCCTTACAGGGGGCAGAAGGGAAAAACTGTTTTTT CASTTQPTLTGGRREKLFF
TRBJ2-6 . . TRBV5-5 TGTGCCAGCAGACCGCAGGGTTATGGTGGGGCCAACGTCCTGACTTTC CASRPQGYGGANVLTF
TRBJ2-3 TRBD2 . TRBV13 TGTGCCAGCAGCCCCCGCGGGGCGGGGGGCACAGATACGCAGTATTTT CASSPRGAGGTDTQYF
TRBJ1-5 . . TRBV2 TGTGCCAGCAGTTCGTATAGCAATCAGCCCCAGCATTTT CASSSYSNQPQHF
TRBJ2-6 . . TRBV18 TGTGCCAGCTCACCAGGGCTGCCTCCTGGGGCCAACGTCCTGACTTTC CASSPGLPPGANVLTF
TRBJ1-5 TRBD1 . TRBV9 TGTGCCAGCAGCGTAGATCAGACAGGGAATCAGCCCCAGCATTTT CASSVDQTGNQPQHF
TRBJ2-1 TRBD2 . TRBV5-4 TGTGCCAGCAGCGTCGCTAGCGGGGGTTACAATGAGCAGTTCTTC CASSVASGGYNEQFF
TRBJ2-1 . . TRBV3-1/TRBV3-2 TGTGCCAGCAGCGCCAACAGGGAGCAGTTCTTC CASSANREQFF
TRBJ2-3 TRBD1 . TRBV2 TGTGCCAGCCGCCTGGGACAGGGCCATACGCAGTATTTT CASRLGQGHTQYF
TRBJ1-2 . . TRBV9 TGTGCCAGCAGCGCCGGGACATATACTAACTATGGCTACACCTTC CASSAGTYTNYGYTF
TRBJ2-7 TRBD2 . TRBV2 TGTGCCAGCAGTGAATTTCTAGCGGGGGACCCCTACGAGCAGTACTTC CASSEFLAGDPYEQYF
TRBJ1-3 . few TRBV3-1/TRBV3-2 TGTGCCAGCAGCCCAACCGGGTCTGGAAACACCATATATTTT CASSPTGSGNTIYF
TRBJ2-3 TRBD2 . TRBV3-1/TRBV3-2 TGTGCCAGCAGCCAAGTCCCCCTAGCGGGTAGCACAGATACGCAGTATTTT CASSQVPLAGSTDTQYF
TRBJ1-4 TRBD1 . TRBV7-2 TGTGCCAGCAGCCAACAGGGGAAGGGCGAAAAACTGTTTTTT CASSQQGKGEKLFF